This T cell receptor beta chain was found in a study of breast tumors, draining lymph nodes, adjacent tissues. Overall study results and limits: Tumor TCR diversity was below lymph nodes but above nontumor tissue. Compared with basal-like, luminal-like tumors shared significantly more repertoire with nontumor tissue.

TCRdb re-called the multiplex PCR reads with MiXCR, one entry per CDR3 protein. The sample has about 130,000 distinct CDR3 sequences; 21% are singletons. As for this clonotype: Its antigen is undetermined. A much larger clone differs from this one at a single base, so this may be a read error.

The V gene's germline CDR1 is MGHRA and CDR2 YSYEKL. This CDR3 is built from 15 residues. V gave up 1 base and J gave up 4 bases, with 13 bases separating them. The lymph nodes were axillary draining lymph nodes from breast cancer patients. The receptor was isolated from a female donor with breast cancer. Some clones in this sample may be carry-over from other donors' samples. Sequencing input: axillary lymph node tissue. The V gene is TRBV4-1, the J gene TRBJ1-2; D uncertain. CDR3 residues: CASSQGAGIIYGYTF. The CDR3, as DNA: TGCGCCAGCAGCCAAGGGGCAGGTATTATCTATGGCTACACCTTC.